This T cell receptor (beta chain) was recorded in a study of patients and donors after allogeneic stem cell transplantation. TCRdb analysed the RT-PCR reads with MiXCR anew, one entry per CDR3 protein. The table shows about 410,000 distinct CDR3 sequences, with roughly 17% occurring only once. This clonotype was found a few times. This CDR3 has 15 residues. The germline V gene encodes CDR1 SGHRS and CDR2 YFSETQ. V was clipped by 0 bases and J by 2 bases, with 9 bases between them. This TCR was recovered from a human donor who was either an allogeneic HSCT recipient or a stem cell or donor lymphocyte infusion donor (not recorded which). It is not recorded whose cells these are; they may come from a transplant donor. The sample was blood, either unsorted or a sorted T cell fraction (not recorded which). The genes are TRBV5-1 and TRBJ1-5; D remains ambiguous. As DNA, the CDR3 is TGCGCCAGCAGCTTGGGAGAGGGAGGCAATCAGCCCCAGCATTTT. Encoded protein: CASSLGEGGNQPQHF.